These 15 T cell receptor beta chains originate from one sample sequenced in a study of T-cell reconstitution after alpha-beta-depleted transplantation in children. Unique molecular identifiers were incorporated into the prepared TCRbeta library. TCRdb recomputed calls from the PCR reads with MiXCR, one row per CDR3 protein. The repertoire consists of about 610,000 distinct CDR3 sequences, with more than 9% occurring once and the leading ten covering roughly 3.9%. The sample in question was PBMCs from the stem cell graft donor, obtained from the stem cell graft. These receptors all come from a human donor who donated a stem cell graft to a child with acute myeloid leukemia.

In this sample, this clonotype turned up a few times. The chain carries TRBV4-1 and TRBJ2-7, with D uncertain. Germline loops: CDR1 MGHRA, CDR2 YSYEKL. Trimming shortened V by 1 base and J by 2 bases, and 12 bases separated the two germline ends. The CDR3 runs 15 residues. The CDR3 spells CASSQVLRATYEQYF. The CDR3 bases are TGCGCCAGCAGCCAAGTGCTCCGGGCGACCTACGAGCAGTACTTC.

This clonotype was observed a single time. The V and J genes are TRBV29-1 and TRBJ2-7; D possibly corresponds to TRBD1 (6 bases). CDR3 length: 14 amino acids. With 6 bases removed from V and 6 bases from J, the gap between germline ends came to 21 bases. Germline V gives CDR1 SQVTM, CDR2 ANQGSEA. The CDR3 is CSVCRDMSLSEQYF. CDR3 in DNA: TGCAGCGTCTGCCGGGACATGTCTCTCTCCGAGCAGTACTTC.

The rearrangement uses TRBV5-4 and TRBJ2-7, with a weak D call TRBD2 (6 bases). Trimming pared 6 bases from V and 3 bases from J, leaving 25 bases between. Germline V gene data show CDR1 as SGHNT and CDR2 as YYREEE (reference sequence). The CDR3 covers 17 residues. DNA for the CDR3: TGTGCCAGCACTCACGGCGGGACCAACCCGATTAACTACGAGCAGTACTTC. It is translated as CASTHGGTNPINYEQYF.

The chain uses TRBV7-8 and TRBJ2-7; no clear D. Trimming shortened V by 3 bases and J by 2 bases, and 11 bases separated the two germline ends. Germline V gene data show CDR1 as SGHVS and CDR2 as FQNEAQ. This CDR3 comprises 14 residues. The CDR3 spells CASSFPLRTYEQYF. The CDR3 DNA is TGTGCCAGCAGCTTTCCCCTGAGGACCTACGAGCAGTACTTC.

CDR3 bases: TGCAGTGCTAGAGATCAGGACAGCGGGATATCACAGACCCAGTACTTC. It specifies CSARDQDSGISQTQYF. The chain employs TRBV20-1 and TRBJ2-5; tentatively, D is TRBD2 (7 bases). The CDR3 sequence is 16 residues long. Germline lookup yields CDR1 DFQATT and CDR2 SNEGSKA (reference sequence). Trimming pared 0 bases from V and 6 bases from J, leaving 20 bases between.

The chain combines TRBV25-1 with TRBJ1-3; D is uncertain. This CDR3 has 15 amino acids. CDR1 MGHDK and CDR2 SYGVNS come from the germline V gene. Trimming removed 1 base at V and 3 bases at J, with 10 bases between. The DNA for the CDR3 is TGTGCCAGCAGTGAATCCCGCCAGCTTGGAAACACCATATATTTT. Protein sequence: CASSESRQLGNTIYF.

The chain couples TRBV12-3 or TRBV12-4 to TRBJ2-5, with 13 bases matching TRBD2. The V segment lost 3 bases and the J segment 4 bases; nucleotides outside the gene matches: 11. The CDR3 covers 18 residues. CDR3 protein: CASSLRRLGLAGRETQYF. In DNA form, the CDR3 reads TGTGCCAGCAGTTTGAGGAGGCTGGGACTAGCGGGACGAGAGACCCAGTACTTC.

The chain employs TRBV12-3 or TRBV12-4 and TRBJ2-3; 7 bases agree with TRBD1. The length of the CDR3 is 17 residues. The ends lost 8 bases at V and 2 bases at J; junction bases unmatched: 16. Here the CDR3 reads CASQMIPGQRYTDTQYF. DNA of the CDR3: TGTGCCAGCCAGATGATTCCGGGACAGAGATACACAGATACGCAGTATTTT.

There are a few counts of this clonotype. The J gene is TRBJ1-1, the V gene TRBV9; D gene ambiguous. The CDR3 runs 13 residues. Looked up from germline, CDR1 is SGDLS and CDR2 is YYNGEE. Trimming took off 0 bases at V and 4 bases at J, with 7 bases between the two ends. The CDR3 DNA is TGTGCCAGCAGCGTAGCTGCAGGCACTGAAGCTTTCTTT. It yields the protein CASSVAAGTEAFF.

This clonotype was counted at least ten times. In DNA, the CDR3 is TGTGCCAGCAGCTTTGTAGGAAGTAGCGCCTATAATTCACCCCTCCACTTT. Its translation is CASSFVGSSAYNSPLHF. This chain uses TRBV12-1 with TRBJ1-6. TRBV12-1 is given as a pseudogene. The CDR3 totals 17 residues.

This clonotype was seen more than once but under ten times. This chain joins TRBV29-1 and TRBJ2-2; unclear D gene. Trimming removed 5 bases from V and 7 bases from J, with 8 bases in between. The CDR3 is 11 amino acids. Germline CDR1 SQVTM, CDR2 ANQGSEA. In nucleotides, the CDR3 is TGCAGCGTTTTGAGTGTCGGGGAGCTGTTTTTT. Its protein is CSVLSVGELFF.

The sample holds a few counts of this clonotype. This sequence joins TRBV6-6 and TRBJ2-7; no clear D. V was cut by 2 bases and J by 3 bases, with 8 bases left in between. The germline V gene encodes CDR1 MNHNY and CDR2 SVGAGI (reference sequence). This CDR3 has 13 amino acids. The CDR3 DNA follows: TGTGCCAGCAGTTACGTGATCCACTACGAGCAGTACTTC. Its protein is CASSYVIHYEQYF.

This clonotype showed up just a few times. The V call is TRBV6-2 or TRBV6-3, the J call TRBJ2-7; D perhaps matches TRBD2 (6 bases). Trimming removed 6 bases at V and 3 bases at J, with 21 bases between. The CDR3 loop spans 16 amino acids. Per germline, CDR1 MNHEY and CDR2 SVGEGT. This chain's CDR3 is CASSWDARDSIYEQYF. CDR3 nucleotides: TGTGCCAGCAGCTGGGATGCTCGGGACTCCATCTACGAGCAGTACTTC.

This clonotype has a count of ten or more. The rearrangement joins TRBV29-1 to TRBJ2-1, with D maybe TRBD1 (5 bases). Germline CDR1 is SQVTM and CDR2 is ANQGSEA. With 3 bases removed from V and 10 bases from J, the gap between germline ends came to 13 bases. This CDR3 is built from 12 residues. The CDR3 is CSVDRQGNEQFF. The CDR3 DNA reads as TGCAGCGTTGACCGGCAGGGTAACGAGCAGTTCTTC.

This clonotype was observed a handful of times. This sequence joins TRBV27 and TRBJ2-2; 12 bases are shared with TRBD2. Germline lookup yields CDR1 MNHEY and CDR2 SMNVEV (reference sequence). The V gene end was trimmed by 3 bases and the J gene end by 5 bases; junction bases not matched to a gene: 10. The CDR3 runs to 18 residues. This CDR3 is CASSFRTSGIGRTGELFF. Here the CDR3 DNA reads TGTGCCAGCAGTTTTCGGACTAGCGGGATCGGGAGGACCGGGGAGCTGTTTTTT.